This T cell receptor beta chain comes out of a study of graft-versus-host responses after intestinal transplantation (dated by TCRdb to the early 2020s). For the study in its entirety: Recipients received multivisceral, liver-intestinal, or isolated intestinal transplants. Anti-thymocyte globulin induction was given to all recipients, followed by maintenance tacrolimus and steroids for around three years. Graft-versus-host and host-versus-graft alloreactive T cell clones were tracked in the graft, circulation and bone marrow after intestinal transplantation using bulk TCR-beta CDR3 sequencing. To identify alloreactive clones, pre-transplant mixed lymphocyte reaction products were sequenced and then compared with unstimulated pre-transplant donor and recipient T cells. The cohort enrolled under 30 intestinal transplant recipients, one of whom was a retransplant, and a few patients without pretransplant specimens were excluded. Donor T cell macrochimerism was defined as a peak of at least 4% donor T cells among recipient peripheral blood mononuclear cells. Rather than being sequenced by the commercial service, samples from a few later patients were sequenced in-house on an Illumina MiSeq and processed with MiXCR. Broad study findings and their caveats: Early after transplant, peak levels of circulating GvH clones were associated with declines in HvG clones. GvH clones were found in recipient bone marrow, and some of the GvH clones appeared earlier in ileal mucosa or blood, which is consistent with an intestinal mucosal origin. In patients with donor T cell macrochimerism, the allografts had high GvH to HvG T cell clonal ratios. The conclusions were limited by the relatively low number and heterogeneity of the intestinal transplant patients.

Library preparation employed the immunoSEQ multiplex PCR assay. For most patients, genomic DNA was isolated with the Qiagen DNeasy Blood and Tissue Kit and sent frozen to Adaptive Biotechnologies for TCR sequencing. Adaptive Biotechnologies carried out high-throughput TCR-beta CDR3 sequencing of genomic DNA for most patients. In the paper's pipeline: Adaptive's ImmunoSEQ software supplied the TCR sequencing data for 18 patients, while MiXCR and VDJtools were used to process a few other patients. CD4 versus CD8 sorting errors were corrected by removing sequences found in both subsets at a frequency ratio below 5:1. Because the origin of CDR3 nucleotide sequences shared between donor and recipient could not be assigned, those sequences were removed. Alloreactive clones required at least 2-fold expansion over unstimulated cells and minimum CFSE-low frequency of 0.002% (template counts) or 0.001% (read counts). Mappable clones were those detected in sequenced pre-transplant spleen, lymph node, or MLR CFSE-low populations of the donor or recipient. The cumulative frequency of alloreactive clones was calculated as a percentage of all sequences, weighted by copy number. Sourced from immuneACCESS, this table was stored by TCRdb with only in-frame sequences that have V and J called. A share of the clones is absent; for the studies checked, an unresolved V gene accounts for under half, and the remainder has no known explanation. V and J calls and clone size come straight from that table; D and trimming were deduced from the DNA. The sample table holds 13,000 or so clones, of which roughly two fifths were seen once. The ten largest clonotypes hold under 1.2% of the sample.

CDR3 length: 14 amino acids, cysteine to phenylalanine. The sequence is cut down to CDR3 DNA, 42 bases in frame from base 1. CDR1 and CDR2 are read off the germline V gene (reference sequence) as GTSNPN and SVGIG. Trimming accounts for 4 bases at V and 3 bases at J, while the number of junction bases matched to no gene is 8. The sample's time point, from its label and the paper: cells obtained before transplantation from donor or recipient. Mixed lymphocyte reactions plated 200,000 CFSE-labeled pre-transplant responders with 200,000 irradiated violet-dye-labeled stimulators and were cultured for 6 days. After the mixed lymphocyte reaction, proliferating CD3+CD4+CFSE-low and CD3+CD8+CFSE-low responder cells were FACS-sorted on a BD Influx sorter. Notes on this clone: Base qualities are not provided; no much larger clone lies one nucleotide away.

This receptor was taken from a human patient who received an intestinal transplant. The chain joins TRBV30 to TRBJ2-7, and TRBD1 aligns with 8 junction nucleotides. Source: alloreactive CD4+ T cells from a mixed lymphocyte reaction culture, taken before intestinal transplant. Read against the paper, the sample's cell subset or site label means: CFSE-low proliferating T cells sorted from roughly six-day pre-transplant mixed lymphocyte reaction (GvH or HvG direction). CDR3 sequence: CAWTSDRESYEQYF. The sequenced DNA: TGTGCCTGGACCTCGGACAGGGAGAGCTACGAGCAGTACTTC.